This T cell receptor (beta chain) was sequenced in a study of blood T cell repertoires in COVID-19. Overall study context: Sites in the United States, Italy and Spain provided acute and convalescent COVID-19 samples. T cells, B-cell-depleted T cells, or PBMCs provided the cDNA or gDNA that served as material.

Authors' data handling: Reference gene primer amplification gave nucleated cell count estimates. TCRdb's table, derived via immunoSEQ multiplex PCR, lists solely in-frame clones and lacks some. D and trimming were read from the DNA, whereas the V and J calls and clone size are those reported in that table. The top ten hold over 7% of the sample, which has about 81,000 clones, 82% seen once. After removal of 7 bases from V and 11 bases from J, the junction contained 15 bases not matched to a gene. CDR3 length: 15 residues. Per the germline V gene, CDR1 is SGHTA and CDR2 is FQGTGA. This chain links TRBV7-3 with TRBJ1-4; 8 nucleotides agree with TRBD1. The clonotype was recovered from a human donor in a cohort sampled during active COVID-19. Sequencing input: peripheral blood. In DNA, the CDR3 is TGTGCCAGCACAGGGTTCTACAGGGGGTTTAATAAACTGTTTTTT. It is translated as CASTGFYRGFNKLFF.